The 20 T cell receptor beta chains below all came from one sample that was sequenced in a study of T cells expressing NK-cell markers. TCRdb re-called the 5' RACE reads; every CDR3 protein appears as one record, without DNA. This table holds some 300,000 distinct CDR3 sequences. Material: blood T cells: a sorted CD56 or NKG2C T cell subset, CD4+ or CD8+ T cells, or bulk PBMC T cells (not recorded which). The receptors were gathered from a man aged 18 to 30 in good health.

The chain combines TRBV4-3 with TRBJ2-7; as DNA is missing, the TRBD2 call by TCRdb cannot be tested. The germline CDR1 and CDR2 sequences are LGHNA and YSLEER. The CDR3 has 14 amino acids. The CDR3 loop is CASSKGIAGDQQYF.

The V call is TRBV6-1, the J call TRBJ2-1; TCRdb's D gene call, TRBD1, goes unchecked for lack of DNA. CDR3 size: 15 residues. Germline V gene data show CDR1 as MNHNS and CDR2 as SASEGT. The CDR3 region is CASSTRDRVFDEQFF.

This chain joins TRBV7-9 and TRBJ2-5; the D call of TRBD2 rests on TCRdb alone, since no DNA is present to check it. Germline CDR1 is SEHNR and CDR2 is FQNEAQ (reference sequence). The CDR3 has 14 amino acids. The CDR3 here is CASSSLAGQETQYF.

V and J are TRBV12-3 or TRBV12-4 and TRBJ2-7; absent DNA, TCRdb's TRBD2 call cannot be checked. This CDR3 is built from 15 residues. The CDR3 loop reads CASSRTSGREYEQYF.

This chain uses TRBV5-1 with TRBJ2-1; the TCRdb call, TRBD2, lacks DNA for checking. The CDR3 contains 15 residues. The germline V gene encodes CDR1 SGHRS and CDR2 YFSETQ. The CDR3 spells CASSLAGTNEDEQFF.

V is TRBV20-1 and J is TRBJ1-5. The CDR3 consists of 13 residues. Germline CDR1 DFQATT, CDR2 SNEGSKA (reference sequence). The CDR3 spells CSARQGGRQPQHF.

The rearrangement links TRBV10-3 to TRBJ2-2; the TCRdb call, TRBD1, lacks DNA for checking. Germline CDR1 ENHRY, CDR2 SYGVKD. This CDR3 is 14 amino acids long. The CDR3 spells CAIRWQGNTGELFF.

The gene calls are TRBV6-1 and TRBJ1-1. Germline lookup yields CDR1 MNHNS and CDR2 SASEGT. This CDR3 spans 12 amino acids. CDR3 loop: CASSESVGIAFF.

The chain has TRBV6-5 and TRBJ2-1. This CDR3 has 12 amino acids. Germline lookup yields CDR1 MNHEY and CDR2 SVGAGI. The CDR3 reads CASSRRENEQFF.

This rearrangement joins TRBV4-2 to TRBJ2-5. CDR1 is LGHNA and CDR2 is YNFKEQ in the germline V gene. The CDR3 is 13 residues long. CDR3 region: CASSQNTQETQYF.

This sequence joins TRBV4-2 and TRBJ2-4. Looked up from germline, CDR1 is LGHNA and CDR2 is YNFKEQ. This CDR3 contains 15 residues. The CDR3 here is CASSQGAQAKNIQYF.

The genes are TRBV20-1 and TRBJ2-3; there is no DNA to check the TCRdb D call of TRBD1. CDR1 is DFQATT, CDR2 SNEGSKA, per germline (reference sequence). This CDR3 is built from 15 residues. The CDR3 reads CSASQVGHSTDTQYF.

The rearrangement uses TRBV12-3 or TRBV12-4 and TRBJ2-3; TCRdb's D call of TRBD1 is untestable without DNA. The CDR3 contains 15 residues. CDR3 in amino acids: CASSPNRDGTDTQYF.

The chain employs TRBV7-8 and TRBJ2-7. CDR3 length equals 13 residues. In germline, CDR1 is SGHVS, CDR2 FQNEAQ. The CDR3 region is CASSLASMAEQYF. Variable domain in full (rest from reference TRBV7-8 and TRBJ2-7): GAGVSQSPRYKVAKRGQDVALRCDPISGHVSLFWYQQALGQGPEFLTYFQNEAQLDKSGLPSDRFFAERPEGSVSTLKIQRTQQEDSAVYLCASSLASMAEQYFGPGTRLTVT.

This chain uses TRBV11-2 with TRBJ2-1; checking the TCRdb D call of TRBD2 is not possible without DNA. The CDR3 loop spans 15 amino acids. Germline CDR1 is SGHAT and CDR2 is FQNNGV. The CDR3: CASSPALAAVHEQFF.

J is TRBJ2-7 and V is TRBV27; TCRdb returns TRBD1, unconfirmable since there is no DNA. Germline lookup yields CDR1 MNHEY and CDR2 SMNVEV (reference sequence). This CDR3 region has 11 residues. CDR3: CASSFLGREYF.

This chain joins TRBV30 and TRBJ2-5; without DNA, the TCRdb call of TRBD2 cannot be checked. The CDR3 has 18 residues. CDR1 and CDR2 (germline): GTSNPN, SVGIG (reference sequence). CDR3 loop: CAWSVPWRPLDGKETQYF.

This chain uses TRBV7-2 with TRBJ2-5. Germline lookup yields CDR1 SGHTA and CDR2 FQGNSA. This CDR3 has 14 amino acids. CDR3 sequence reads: CASRLRLAEETQYF.

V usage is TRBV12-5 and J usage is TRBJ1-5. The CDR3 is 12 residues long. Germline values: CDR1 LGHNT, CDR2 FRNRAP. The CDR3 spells CASGPDREPQHF. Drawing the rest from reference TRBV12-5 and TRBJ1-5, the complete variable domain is DARVTQTPRHKVTEMGQEVTMRCQPILGHNTVFWYRQTMMQGLELLAYFRNRAPLDDSGMPKDRFSAEMPDATLATLKIQPSEPRDSAVYFCASGPDREPQHFGDGTRLSIL.

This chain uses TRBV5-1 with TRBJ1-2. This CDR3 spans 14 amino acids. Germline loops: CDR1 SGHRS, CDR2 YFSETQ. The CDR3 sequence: CASSLSTARYGYTF.